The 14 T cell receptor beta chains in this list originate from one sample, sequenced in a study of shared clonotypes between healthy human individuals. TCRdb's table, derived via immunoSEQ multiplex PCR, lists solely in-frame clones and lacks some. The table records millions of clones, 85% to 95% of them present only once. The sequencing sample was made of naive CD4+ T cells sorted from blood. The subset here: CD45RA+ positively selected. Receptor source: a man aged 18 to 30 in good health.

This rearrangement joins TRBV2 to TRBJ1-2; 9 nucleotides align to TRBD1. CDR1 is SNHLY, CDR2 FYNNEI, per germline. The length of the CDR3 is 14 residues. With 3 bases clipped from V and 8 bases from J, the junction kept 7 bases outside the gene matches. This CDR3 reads CASSDETGGWGYTF. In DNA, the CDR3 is TGTGCCAGCAGTGACGAGACAGGGGGATGGGGCTACACCTTC.

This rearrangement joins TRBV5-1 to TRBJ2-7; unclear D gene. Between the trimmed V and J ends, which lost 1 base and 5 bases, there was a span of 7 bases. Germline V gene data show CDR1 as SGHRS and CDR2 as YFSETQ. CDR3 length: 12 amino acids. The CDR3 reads CASSLKAHEQYF. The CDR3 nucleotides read TGCGCCAGCAGCTTGAAGGCCCACGAGCAGTACTTC.

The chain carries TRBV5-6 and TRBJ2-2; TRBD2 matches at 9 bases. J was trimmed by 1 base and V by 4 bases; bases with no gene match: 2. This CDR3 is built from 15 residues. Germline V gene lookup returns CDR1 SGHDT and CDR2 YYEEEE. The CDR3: CASSPTSGNTGELFF. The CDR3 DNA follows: TGTGCCAGCAGCCCGACTAGCGGGAACACCGGGGAGCTGTTTTTT.

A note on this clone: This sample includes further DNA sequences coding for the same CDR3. CDR3 DNA sequence: TGTGCCAGTAGCCTAACAGATACGCAGTATTTT. This translates into CASSLTDTQYF. The V gene is TRBV19, the J gene TRBJ2-3; D ambiguous. Trimming took 6 bases from V and 3 from J, leaving 4 bases between them. CDR1 is LNHDA and CDR2 is SQIVND in the germline V gene (reference sequence). This CDR3 spans 11 amino acids.

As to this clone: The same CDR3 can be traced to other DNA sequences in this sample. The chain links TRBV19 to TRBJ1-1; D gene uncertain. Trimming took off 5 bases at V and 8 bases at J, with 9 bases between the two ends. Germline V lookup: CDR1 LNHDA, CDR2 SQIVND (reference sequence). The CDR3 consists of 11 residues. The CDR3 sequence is CASSLSGEAFF. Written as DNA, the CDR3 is TGTGCCAGTAGTTTATCGGGGGAAGCTTTCTTT.

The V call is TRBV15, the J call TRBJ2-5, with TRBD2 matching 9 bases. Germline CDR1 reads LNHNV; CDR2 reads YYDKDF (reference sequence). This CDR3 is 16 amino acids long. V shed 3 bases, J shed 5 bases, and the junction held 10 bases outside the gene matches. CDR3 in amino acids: CATSRTSGGWRETQYF. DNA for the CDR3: TGTGCCACCAGCAGGACTAGCGGTGGATGGCGGGAGACCCAGTACTTC.

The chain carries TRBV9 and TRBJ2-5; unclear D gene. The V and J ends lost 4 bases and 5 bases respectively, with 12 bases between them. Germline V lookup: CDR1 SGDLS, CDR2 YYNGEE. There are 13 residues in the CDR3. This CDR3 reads CASSLFGAETQYF. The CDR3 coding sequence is TGTGCCAGCAGCCTATTCGGCGCGGAGACCCAGTACTTC.

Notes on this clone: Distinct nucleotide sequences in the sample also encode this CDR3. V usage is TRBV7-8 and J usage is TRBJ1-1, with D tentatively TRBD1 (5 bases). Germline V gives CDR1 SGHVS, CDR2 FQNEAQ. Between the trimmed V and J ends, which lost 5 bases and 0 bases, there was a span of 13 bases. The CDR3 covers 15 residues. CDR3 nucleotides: TGTGCCAGCAGCCCCCGCGGGGGTCTGAACACTGAAGCTTTCTTT. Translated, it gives CASSPRGGLNTEAFF.

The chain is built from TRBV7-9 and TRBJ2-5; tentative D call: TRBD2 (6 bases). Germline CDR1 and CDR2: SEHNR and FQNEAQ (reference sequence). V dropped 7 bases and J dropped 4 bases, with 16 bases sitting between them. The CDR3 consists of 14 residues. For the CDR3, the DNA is TGTGCCAGCACCAACGCCGGGGGTCGAGAGACCCAGTACTTC. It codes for CASTNAGGRETQYF.

The CDR3 here is CATSVSGGISYNSPLHF. Here the CDR3 DNA reads TGTGCCACCAGCGTTTCAGGGGGGATCTCCTATAATTCACCCCTCCACTTT. The V and J genes are TRBV15 and TRBJ1-6; 7 positions agree with TRBD1. This CDR3 is built from 17 residues. V shed 5 bases, J shed 0 bases, and the junction held 7 bases outside the gene matches. CDR1 is LNHNV and CDR2 is YYDKDF in the germline V gene (reference sequence).

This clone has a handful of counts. The CDR3 region is CASSPNDRVGGYTF. Here the CDR3 DNA reads TGTGCCAGCAGTCCCAACGACAGGGTGGGCGGCTACACCTTC. The V call is TRBV6-5, the J call TRBJ1-2; 7 bases match TRBD1. The V gene's germline CDR1 is MNHEY and CDR2 SVGAGI. This CDR3 contains 14 residues. With V trimmed by 5 bases and J by 8 bases, 11 bases remained unmatched.

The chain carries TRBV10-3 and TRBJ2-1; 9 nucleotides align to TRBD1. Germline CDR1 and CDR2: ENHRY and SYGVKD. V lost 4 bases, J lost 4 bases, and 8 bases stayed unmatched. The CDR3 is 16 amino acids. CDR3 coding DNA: TGTGCCATCAGTGGGTCAGGGGGACAGGGATACAATGAGCAGTTCTTC. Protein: CAISGSGGQGYNEQFF.

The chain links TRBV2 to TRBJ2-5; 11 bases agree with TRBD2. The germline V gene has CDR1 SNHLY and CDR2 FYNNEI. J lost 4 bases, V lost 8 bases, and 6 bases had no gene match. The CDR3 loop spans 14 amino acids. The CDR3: CASSTSGDGETQYF. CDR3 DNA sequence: TGTGCCAGCTCGACTAGCGGGGACGGAGAGACCCAGTACTTC. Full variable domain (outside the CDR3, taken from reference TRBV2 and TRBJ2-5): EPEVTQTPSHQVTQMGQEVILRCVPISNHLYFYWYRQILGQKVEFLVSFYNNEISEKSEIFDDQFSVERPDGSNFTLKIRSTKLEDSAMYFCASSTSGDGETQYFGPGTRLLVL.

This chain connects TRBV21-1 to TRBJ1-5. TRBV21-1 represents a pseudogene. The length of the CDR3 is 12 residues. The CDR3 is CASSRINQPQHF. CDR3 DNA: TGTGCCAGCAGCAGGATCAATCAGCCCCAGCATTTT.